This T cell receptor beta chain derives from a study of T cell changes during pregnancy in multiple sclerosis. The length of the CDR3 is 14 residues. Looked up from germline, CDR1 is PRHDT and CDR2 is FYEKMQ (reference sequence). The V end was cut by 1 base, the J end by 6 bases, with 12 bases between. Clones were read by immunoSEQ multiplex PCR, and TCRdb kept only the in-frame ones, dropping some. The sample lists over 85,000 clones; 91% were seen once. This sequence was found in a female donor in good health, enrolled as a control in a pregnancy study. The rearrangement uses TRBV13 and TRBJ1-1; D is undetermined. The input for sequencing was peripheral blood, taken after pregnancy. CDR3 sequence: CASSLEAGIAEAFF. In DNA form, the CDR3 reads TGTGCCAGCAGCTTAGAGGCCGGGATTGCTGAAGCTTTCTTT.